What follows is one T cell receptor (beta chain) and its context. Antigen specificity is unknown. This CDR3 is built from 15 residues. Trimming cost V 5 bases and J 5 bases; bases outside gene matches: 5. Germline CDR1 is SGHNT and CDR2 is YYREEE (reference sequence). The data were obtained in a study of T cell repertoires in cytomegalovirus infection. Whole-study context: The authors used CMV epitopes that were HLA-C-restricted (recently identified) and HLA-B-restricted (well studied). It was the public TCR beta signatures that indicated both CMV infection and matching HLA type. Study-wide points: Predominance within the ex vivo response was attributable to HLA-C-restricted CMV-specific TCR beta clonotypes. Totalled public TCR beta family frequency picked out people who carried CMV plus the relevant HLA.

TCRdb reanalysed the reads using MiXCR and keeps one entry per CDR3 protein. This repertoire shows around 430,000 distinct CDR3 sequences, roughly 46% found once; its top ten account for 43%. This TCR came from a human donor in good health (CMV status not recorded). Some clones in this sample may be carry-over from other donors' samples. The source material was cultured PBMCs, sampled from culture after CMV antigen stimulation. The V call is TRBV5-4, the J call TRBJ2-3; 13 bases fit TRBD2. CDR3: CASSYGLAGVDTQYF. In DNA form, the CDR3 reads TGTGCCAGCAGTTATGGACTAGCGGGAGTAGATACGCAGTATTTT.